This TCR beta chain is drawn from a study of T cell responses to AZD1222 COVID-19 vaccine. Study outcomes and limitations: There were repertoire samples only from the period after the peak T cell response.

V lost 2 bases, J lost 6 bases, and 11 bases lay in between. CDR1 is MNHEY, CDR2 SVGEGT, per germline. This CDR3 comprises 14 residues. Sequenced by immunoSEQ multiplex PCR; TCRdb stores in-frame clones only, minus some. The table includes 80,000 to 95,000 clones, just over 90% detected once. With regard to this clone: Its specificity is not known.

The TCR was taken from an adult who received the AZD1222 COVID-19 vaccine. The chain recombines TRBV6-2 or TRBV6-3 with TRBJ1-5, with D maybe TRBD1 (6 bases). Sequenced material: peripheral blood, taken 28 days after the second AZD1222 dose. CDR3: CASSYPLDSQPQHF. CDR3 bases: TGTGCCAGCAGTTACCCACTGGACAGTCAGCCCCAGCATTTT.